The next 31 T cell receptor beta chains were all read from a single sample in a study of blood T cells in healthy people across ages (dated by TCRdb to 2014 to 2015). Preparation of the library involved 5' RACE. The instrument given in TCRdb is Illumina HiSeq 2500. The second PCR ran for roughly 7 to 11 cycles and used a J-beta primer mix along with a sample-barcoded 5' primer. The raw public reads went through TCRdb reprocessing: fastp at Q25, MiXCR clone calling, in-frame beta chains kept. Under each unique CDR3 protein, matching rows form one entry showing the most common genes and DNA. The sample data list approximately 1.5 million distinct CDR3 sequences, and 30% to 40% of these were observed just once. 11% of the sample is taken by the ten largest. The sample consisted of blood. All receptors come from a woman in her twenties or thirties in good health.

This clonotype came up a few times. CDR3 amino acids: CASSWGQAQETQYF. In DNA form, the CDR3 reads TGTGCCAGCAGCTGGGGACAGGCCCAAGAGACCCAGTACTTC. The chain uses TRBV5-5 and TRBJ2-5; 8 nucleotides agree with TRBD1. Germline CDR1 and CDR2: SGHKS and YYEKEE (reference sequence). The CDR3 spans 14 residues. J lost 1 base, V lost 3 bases, and 2 bases had no gene match.

The chain carries TRBV20-1 and TRBJ2-7; 12 bases map to TRBD2. Germline trimming cut 2 bases from V and 5 bases from J; bases unmatched to any gene: 16. Per germline, CDR1 DFQATT and CDR2 SNEGSKA (reference sequence). The CDR3 consists of 18 residues. The DNA of the CDR3 is TGCAGTGCTAGAACGCGAAGACTAGCGGGGGTGGCTAGGGACGAGCAGTACTTC. Translation: CSARTRRLAGVARDEQYF.

This clonotype was counted ten times or more. J is TRBJ2-1 and V is TRBV4-1, with D possibly TRBD1 on 6 matching bases. The V end lost 3 bases, the J end lost 5 bases, and 11 bases lay between the germline ends. Germline-derived CDR1 and CDR2 are MGHRA and YSYEKL. CDR3 length equals 14 residues. CDR3 sequence (DNA): TGCGCCAGCAGCCAGAGGACAGTAGACAATGAGCAGTTCTTC. Translating it yields CASSQRTVDNEQFF.

This clonotype was picked up a small number of times. The rearrangement joins TRBV4-1 to TRBJ2-1, with TRBD2 matching over 11 bases. The V gene end was trimmed by 2 bases and the J gene end by 4 bases; junction bases not matched to a gene: 4. CDR1 and CDR2 from the germline V gene are MGHRA and YSYEKL. CDR3 length: 16 residues. CDR3: CASSQYGTSGYNEQFF. For the CDR3, the DNA is TGCGCCAGCAGCCAATACGGGACTAGCGGATACAATGAGCAGTTCTTC.

The V gene is TRBV29-1, the J gene TRBJ2-1; D possibly uses TRBD1 or TRBD2 (6 bases each). V was pared by 4 bases and J by 1 base, with 11 bases between. CDR3 length equals 14 residues. Per the germline V gene, CDR1 is SQVTM and CDR2 is ANQGSEA. The CDR3 sequence is CSVVRGQSYNEQFF. In DNA, the CDR3 is TGCAGCGTTGTCCGGGGGCAGTCCTACAATGAGCAGTTCTTC.

With respect to this clonotype: A much larger clonotype is one base distant, so this may be a read error. This rearrangement joins TRBV10-3 to TRBJ2-5, with 10 bases fitting TRBD1. V was pared by 8 bases and J by 4 bases, with 4 bases of the junction left unmatched. In germline, CDR1 is ENHRY, CDR2 SYGVKD. CDR3 length equals 13 residues. This CDR3 reads CAIGRTGGETQYF. The CDR3 nucleotides read TGTGCCATCGGTCGGACAGGGGGAGAGACCCAGTACTTC.

This chain uses TRBV9 with TRBJ2-5, with D possibly matching TRBD1 (6 bases). The CDR3 has 18 residues. CDR1 and CDR2 (germline): SGDLS, YYNGEE. Trimming removed 0 bases at V and 1 base at J, with 19 bases between. This chain's CDR3 is CASSVALGQSTVQETQYF. The CDR3 nucleotides read TGTGCCAGCAGCGTAGCCCTCGGACAGAGCACCGTCCAAGAGACCCAGTACTTC. Combining the CDR3 with reference TRBV9 and TRBJ2-5 gives the whole variable domain DSGVTQTPKHLITATGQRVTLRCSPRSGDLSVYWYQQSLDQGLQFLIQYYNGEERAKGNILERFSAQQFPDLHSELNLSSLELGDSALYFCASSVALGQSTVQETQYFGPGTRLLVL.

The V and J genes are TRBV28 and TRBJ2-7; 7 bases align to TRBD2. Germline V gene lookup returns CDR1 MDHEN and CDR2 SYDVKM. V trimming: 8 bases; J trimming: 0 bases; junction bases outside the gene matches: 7. This CDR3 contains 14 residues. The CDR3 DNA follows: TGTGCCAGCGTATCTAGCGGTAGCTCCTACGAGCAGTACTTC. This sequence encodes CASVSSGSSYEQYF. The complete variable domain, with remaining parts taken from reference TRBV28 and TRBJ2-7, reads DVKVTQSSRYLVKRTGEKVFLECVQDMDHENMFWYRQDPGLGLRLIYFSYDVKMKEKGDIPEGYSVSREKKERFSLILESASTNQTSMYLCASVSSGSSYEQYFGPGTRLTVT.

A few counts support this clonotype. The CDR3 region is CASSRGGGALIANYGYTF. The CDR3 nucleotides are TGCGCCAGCAGTCGTGGTGGAGGGGCTTTGATAGCTAACTATGGCTACACCTTC. The V and J genes are TRBV5-1 and TRBJ1-2; D perhaps matches TRBD1 (5 bases). Germline CDR1 is SGHRS and CDR2 is YFSETQ. Trimming shortened V by 5 bases and J by 0 bases, and 23 bases separated the two germline ends. The CDR3 consists of 18 residues.

This chain links TRBV20-1 with TRBJ2-3; 7 bases agree with TRBD2. This CDR3 contains 16 residues. The J segment lost 5 bases and the V segment lost 3 bases, leaving 14 bases of the junction unmatched. CDR1 and CDR2 (germline): DFQATT, SNEGSKA (reference sequence). CDR3 in DNA: TGCAGTGCTAGTCCCGGCTCGGGCGGGGGAAAAGATACGCAGTATTTT. Its translation is CSASPGSGGGKDTQYF.

Regarding this clonotype: A read error may produce the germline difference seen at one junction end. The gene calls are TRBV5-1 and TRBJ2-7; 12 bases are shared with TRBD2. Germline lookup yields CDR1 SGHRS and CDR2 YFSETQ. The CDR3 spans 16 residues. CDR3 coding DNA: TGCGCCAGCAGCTCGGGTTCTAGCGGGGGGGCCTATGAGCAGTACTTC. This gives the protein CASSSGSSGGAYEQYF. Filled out from reference TRBV5-1 and TRBJ2-7, the complete variable domain reads KAGVTQTPRYLIKTRGQQVTLSCSPISGHRSVSWYQQTPGQGLQFLFEYFSETQRNKGNFPGRFSGRQFSNSRSEMNVSTLELGDSALYLCASSSGSSGGAYEQYFGPGTRLTVT.

The V call is TRBV18, the J call TRBJ1-6; 7 nucleotides agree with TRBD1. The V and J ends lost 5 bases and 10 bases, in that order; junction bases with no gene match: 8. Per the germline V gene, CDR1 is KGHSH and CDR2 is LQKENI. The CDR3 consists of 14 residues. The CDR3 nucleotides read TGTGCCAGCTCAATTGACAGGGTCGGGTCACCCCTCCACTTT. This sequence encodes CASSIDRVGSPLHF.

There are a few counts of this clonotype. The chain joins TRBV20-1 to TRBJ2-3, with D possibly TRBD1 on 6 matching bases. Per the germline V gene, CDR1 is DFQATT and CDR2 is SNEGSKA (reference sequence). Trimming cost V 3 bases and J 1 base, with 11 bases left between them. This CDR3 has 14 residues. The CDR3: CSASRAGGTDTQYF. CDR3 DNA: TGCAGTGCTAGTAGGGCAGGGGGCACAGATACGCAGTATTTT.

The rearrangement uses TRBV5-1 and TRBJ2-7, with D perhaps matching TRBD1 (6 bases). Germline CDR1 is SGHRS and CDR2 is YFSETQ. This CDR3 comprises 15 residues. Trimming took 7 bases from V and 2 from J, leaving 19 bases between them. The CDR3 sequence: CASASDGGSAYEQYF. CDR3 DNA sequence: TGCGCCAGCGCCTCGGATGGGGGCTCGGCCTACGAGCAGTACTTC.

This chain links TRBV9 with TRBJ1-2, with TRBD1 as a possible D gene (5 bases). V lost 6 bases and J lost 2, with 11 bases in between. CDR3 length equals 13 residues. The V gene's germline CDR1 is SGDLS and CDR2 YYNGEE. CDR3 loop: CASTREPNYGYTF. The CDR3 region has the DNA TGTGCCAGCACCAGGGAGCCCAACTATGGCTACACCTTC.

The V and J genes are TRBV20-1 and TRBJ2-7; 10 bases match TRBD1. J lost 2 bases, V lost 7 bases, and 8 bases had no gene match. This CDR3 has 14 residues. Germline CDR1 is DFQATT and CDR2 is SNEGSKA (reference sequence). The CDR3: CSVQDRGAPYEQYF. The CDR3 bases are TGCAGTGTTCAGGACAGGGGGGCCCCCTACGAGCAGTACTTC.

CDR3 sequence (DNA): TGTGCCAGCAGCGTAGACAAGCGGGAGGGGGATGAGCAGTTCTTC. This translates into CASSVDKREGDEQFF. The chain carries TRBV9 and TRBJ2-1; 10 nucleotides match TRBD2. V lost 0 bases, J lost 8 bases, and 5 bases stayed unmatched. The CDR3 runs to 15 residues. The germline gives CDR1 SGDLS, CDR2 YYNGEE.

This clonotype occurred a few times. This sequence joins TRBV28 and TRBJ2-5; D is possibly TRBD2 (5 bases). This CDR3 is built from 14 residues. Deletions cut 6 bases from V and 5 bases from J, with 16 bases between. Looked up from germline, CDR1 is MDHEN and CDR2 is SYDVKM. In nucleotides, the CDR3 is TGTGCCAGCAGCCCCCTCGAGGAGCGGGAGACCCAGTACTTC. It is translated as CASSPLEERETQYF.

This clonotype showed up just a few times. One junction end does not reproduce the germline sequence, and a read error may be involved. V usage is TRBV5-1 and J usage is TRBJ2-1; TRBD2 matches at 9 bases. The CDR3 spans 15 residues. Germline V lookup: CDR1 SGHRS, CDR2 YFSETQ. The CDR3 DNA reads TGCTCCAGCAGCTTGGCGGGCCTAGCGGGACTTGAGCAGTTCTTC. As protein: CSSSLAGLAGLEQFF.

This clonotype appeared a few times. V usage is TRBV7-8 and J usage is TRBJ2-1; 8 bases agree with TRBD2. In germline, CDR1 is SGHVS, CDR2 FQNEAQ. The CDR3 contains 16 residues. V lost 1 base, J lost 8 bases, and 10 bases stayed unmatched. The CDR3 is CASSLVGVGRAYEQFF. Written as DNA, the CDR3 is TGTGCCAGCAGCTTAGTAGGTGTCGGGAGGGCCTATGAGCAGTTCTTC.

In its sample, this clonotype was seen many times. V usage is TRBV10-3 and J usage is TRBJ2-3; D perhaps matches TRBD2 (6 bases). The CDR3 covers 17 residues. Germline V gene sequence: CDR1 ENHRY, CDR2 SYGVKD. Trimming stripped 3 bases from V and 4 bases from J, with 20 bases between. The CDR3 nucleotides read TGTGCCATCAGTGACCCGATTCCCCACGGGACTGCAGATACGCAGTATTTT. As protein: CAISDPIPHGTADTQYF.

This clonotype occurred a few times. This chain joins TRBV7-9 and TRBJ2-7; D might be TRBD1 or TRBD2, each matching 5 bases. In germline, CDR1 is SEHNR, CDR2 FQNEAQ (reference sequence). V lost 5 bases and J 3 bases, leaving 14 bases between the germline ends. CDR3 length: 14 amino acids. This chain's CDR3 is CASSGGPTVYEQYF. CDR3 DNA: TGTGCCAGCAGCGGGGGACCGACCGTCTACGAGCAGTACTTC.

V usage is TRBV29-1 and J usage is TRBJ2-3, with D perhaps TRBD1 (5 bases). The germline V gene encodes CDR1 SQVTM and CDR2 ANQGSEA. The CDR3 is 13 residues long. Trimming left V 3 bases short and J 0 bases short, with 7 bases between. The CDR3 here is CSVDRESTDTQYF. CDR3 nucleotide sequence: TGCAGCGTTGACAGGGAAAGCACAGATACGCAGTATTTT.

This clonotype was counted between two and nine times. The chain links TRBV20-1 to TRBJ2-1; the D gene could be TRBD1 or TRBD2 (6 bases each). Trimming took 3 bases from V and 10 from J, leaving 19 bases between them. Per the germline V gene, CDR1 is DFQATT and CDR2 is SNEGSKA (reference sequence). The CDR3 runs 14 residues. The CDR3 sequence is CSAREGGTSEEQFF. DNA for the CDR3: TGCAGTGCTAGGGAGGGCGGGACATCCGAGGAGCAGTTCTTC.

This chain connects TRBV27 to TRBJ2-7, with a tentative D call TRBD2 (5 bases). Trimming shortened V by 5 bases and J by 5 bases, and 10 bases separated the two germline ends. The CDR3 sequence is 12 residues long. Germline assignment: CDR1 MNHEY and CDR2 SMNVEV (reference sequence). The CDR3: CASSRGSHEQYF. The CDR3 DNA reads TGTGCCAGCAGTCGAGGGAGCCACGAGCAGTACTTC.

The V gene is TRBV7-3, the J gene TRBJ2-7; TRBD1 or TRBD2 may be the D gene (5 bases each). The CDR3 has 13 amino acids. The V end was cut by 3 bases, the J end by 7 bases, with 13 bases between. CDR1 SGHTA and CDR2 FQGTGA come from the germline V gene. The CDR3 sequence: CASSFGTTGEQYF. CDR3 in DNA: TGTGCCAGCAGCTTCGGGACCACGGGAGAGCAGTACTTC.

V is TRBV6-6 and J is TRBJ2-7, with TRBD1 matching 7 bases. The germline V gene encodes CDR1 MNHNY and CDR2 SVGAGI (reference sequence). The V and J ends lost 8 bases and 2 bases, in that order; junction bases with no gene match: 12. This CDR3 has 15 residues. The CDR3 DNA reads TGTGCCAGCGGTACCGGGTGGCAGGGGGCCTACGAGCAGTACTTC. Encoded protein: CASGTGWQGAYEQYF.

V usage is TRBV5-8 and J usage is TRBJ1-1; D is unclear. The CDR3 extends over 15 amino acids. Germline assignment: CDR1 SGHTS and CDR2 YDEGEE. The V and J ends lost 0 bases and 1 base respectively, with 10 bases between them. CDR3 nucleotides: TGTGCCAGCAGCTTGGCAGCTGCACCGAACACTGAAGCTTTCTTT. It yields the protein CASSLAAAPNTEAFF.

J is TRBJ1-2 and V is TRBV20-1; possibly TRBD1 for D (5 bases). The CDR3 totals 15 residues. The V end lost 8 bases, the J end lost 1 base, and 20 bases lay between the germline ends. Per germline, CDR1 DFQATT and CDR2 SNEGSKA (reference sequence). CDR3 in amino acids: CSLRSPRGNNYGYTF. The CDR3 region has the DNA TGCAGTCTCCGCAGCCCAAGGGGAAATAACTATGGCTACACCTTC.

To note about this clonotype: It may be a read error: a sequence one base away is much more abundant. This chain connects TRBV29-1 to TRBJ2-5; the D gene is possibly TRBD1 (6 bases). CDR3 length: 13 residues. Trimming cost V 4 bases and J 4 bases, with 13 bases left between them. The germline gives CDR1 SQVTM, CDR2 ANQGSEA. The CDR3 loop reads CSVGEDSRETQYF. CDR3 bases: TGCAGCGTTGGAGAGGACAGCCGAGAGACCCAGTACTTC.

This clonotype was counted only a few times. This chain links TRBV20-1 with TRBJ1-5; 9 bases line up with TRBD1. Unmatched junction bases numbered 5, after V lost 0 bases and J lost 2 bases. This CDR3 is built from 16 residues. In germline, CDR1 is DFQATT, CDR2 SNEGSKA (reference sequence). The DNA for the CDR3 is TGCAGTGCTAGAGACTACAGGGGGCCTGGCAATCAGCCCCAGCATTTT. Residues: CSARDYRGPGNQPQHF.